A selection of T cell receptor beta chains follows, all from one sample in a study of T cells in Graves' hyperthyroidism and ophthalmopathy. TCRdb used MiXCR to reprocess the multiplex PCR reads, holding one entry per CDR3 protein. The sample carries hundreds of thousands of distinct CDR3 sequences, less than 15% recorded once. The source material was blood. These receptors all stem from a woman between 18 and 29 years old with Graves' hyperthyroidism. Each CDR3 is given with its conserved first and last residue. D genes are given only for firm matches. Size is omitted from some rows. Given values are once, few, many or a class for expanded clones.

CDR3 protein: CSASTRAGGNTEAFF; CDR3 DNA: TGCAGTGCTAGCACACGTGCGGGGGGGAACACTGAAGCTTTCTTT; CDR3 length: 15; D gene: -; J gene: TRBJ1-1; V gene: TRBV20-1; clone size: -
CDR3 protein: CASPGATMNTEAFF; CDR3 DNA: TGTGCCTCCCCGGGGGCCACTATGAACACTGAAGCTTTCTTT; CDR3 length: 14; D gene: -; J gene: TRBJ1-1; V gene: TRBV30; clone size: many
CDR3 protein: CASSLGLGDNEQFF; CDR3 DNA: TGTGCCAGCAGCTTGGGACTAGGGGACAATGAGCAGTTCTTC; CDR3 length: 14; D gene: TRBD2; J gene: TRBJ2-1; V gene: TRBV7-3; clone size: -
CDR3 protein: CASSEALAGAYEQYF; CDR3 DNA: TGTGCCAGCAGTGAAGCGCTAGCGGGAGCCTACGAGCAGTACTTC; CDR3 length: 15; D gene: TRBD2; J gene: TRBJ2-7; V gene: TRBV6-1; clone size: many
CDR3 protein: CASSVTTGSYEQYF; CDR3 DNA: TGTGCCAGCAGCGTAACGACAGGGTCCTACGAGCAGTACTTC; CDR3 length: 14; D gene: TRBD1; J gene: TRBJ2-7; V gene: TRBV9; clone size: few
CDR3 protein: CATSRPGSFIQYF; CDR3 DNA: TGTGCCACCAGCAGACCCGGGTCCTTCATTCAGTACTTC; CDR3 length: 13; D gene: -; J gene: TRBJ2-4; V gene: TRBV15; clone size: few
CDR3 protein: CASIQAGRSPLHF; CDR3 DNA: TGTGCCAGCATTCAGGCAGGGAGATCACCCCTCCACTTT; CDR3 length: 13; D gene: -; J gene: TRBJ1-6; V gene: TRBV2; clone size: few
CDR3 protein: CASSFGGRARGQPQHF; CDR3 DNA: TGTGCCAGCAGTTTCGGTGGGAGGGCGCGGGGTCAGCCCCAGCATTTT; CDR3 length: 16; D gene: -; J gene: TRBJ1-5; V gene: TRBV12-3/TRBV12-4; clone size: -
CDR3 protein: CASSSPSGAITDTQYF; CDR3 DNA: TGTGCCAGCAGCTCCCCTAGCGGAGCGATCACAGATACGCAGTATTTT; CDR3 length: 16; D gene: TRBD2; J gene: TRBJ2-3; V gene: TRBV5-4; clone size: few
CDR3 protein: CASSYAEMNTEAFF; CDR3 DNA: TGTGCCAGCAGTTACGCAGAGATGAACACTGAAGCTTTCTTT; CDR3 length: 14; D gene: -; J gene: TRBJ1-1; V gene: TRBV6-6; clone size: few
CDR3 protein: CAWSAPVYTGSGNTIYF; CDR3 DNA: TGTGCCTGGAGTGCCCCAGTCTACACAGGCTCTGGAAACACCATATATTTT; CDR3 length: 17; D gene: -; J gene: TRBJ1-3; V gene: TRBV30; clone size: many
CDR3 protein: CASSLERSGSFSEAFF; CDR3 DNA: TGTGCCAGCAGCTTGGAGAGGTCAGGGTCCTTCTCTGAAGCTTTCTTT; CDR3 length: 16; D gene: -; J gene: TRBJ1-1; V gene: TRBV5-6; clone size: many
CDR3 protein: CSARVSGRRITDTQYF; CDR3 DNA: TGCAGTGCTAGAGTTTCTGGGCGCCGTATCACAGATACGCAGTATTTT; CDR3 length: 16; D gene: -; J gene: TRBJ2-3; V gene: TRBV20-1; clone size: few
CDR3 protein: CSVAVNEQFF; CDR3 DNA: TGCAGCGTTGCCGTCAATGAGCAGTTCTTC; CDR3 length: 10; D gene: -; J gene: TRBJ2-1; V gene: TRBV29-1; clone size: many
CDR3 protein: CACNRGQGVTPWGNTIYF; CDR3 DNA: TGTGCCTGCAACCGGGGACAGGGTGTCACTCCATGGGGAAACACCATATATTTT; CDR3 length: 18; D gene: TRBD1; J gene: TRBJ1-3; V gene: TRBV30; clone size: few
CDR3 protein: CASSYRLAASTDTQYF; CDR3 DNA: TGTGCCAGCAGTTACCGACTAGCGGCTAGCACAGATACGCAGTATTTT; CDR3 length: 16; D gene: TRBD2; J gene: TRBJ2-3; V gene: TRBV6-6; clone size: many
CDR3 protein: CASSFMRVESTDTQYF; CDR3 DNA: TGTGCCAGCAGCTTTATGAGGGTGGAAAGCACAGATACGCAGTATTTT; CDR3 length: 16; D gene: -; J gene: TRBJ2-3; V gene: TRBV5-4; clone size: -
CDR3 protein: CATSGGTSDEQFF; CDR3 DNA: TGTGCCACCAGCGGAGGGACTAGTGATGAGCAGTTCTTC; CDR3 length: 13; D gene: TRBD2; J gene: TRBJ2-1; V gene: TRBV15; clone size: few
CDR3 protein: CASSPFTGSYGYTF; CDR3 DNA: TGTGCCAGCAGTCCATTCACAGGGAGCTATGGCTACACCTTC; CDR3 length: 14; D gene: -; J gene: TRBJ1-2; V gene: TRBV6-1; clone size: many
CDR3 protein: CATSGGDPAGELFF; CDR3 DNA: TGTGCCACCAGTGGAGGGGATCCCGCCGGGGAGCTGTTTTTT; CDR3 length: 14; D gene: -; J gene: TRBJ2-2; V gene: TRBV24-1; clone size: few
CDR3 protein: CSAEGGFYEQYF; CDR3 DNA: TGCAGTGCCGAAGGGGGGTTCTACGAGCAGTACTTC; CDR3 length: 12; D gene: -; J gene: TRBJ2-7; V gene: TRBV20-1; clone size: many
CDR3 protein: CAIRPSGDWETQYF; CDR3 DNA: TGTGCCATCAGGCCTAGCGGGGACTGGGAGACCCAGTACTTC; CDR3 length: 14; D gene: TRBD2; J gene: TRBJ2-5; V gene: TRBV10-3; clone size: -
CDR3 protein: CAWSVLEDTQYF; CDR3 DNA: TGTGCCTGGAGTGTACTAGAAGATACGCAGTATTTT; CDR3 length: 12; D gene: -; J gene: TRBJ2-3; V gene: TRBV30; clone size: many
CDR3 protein: CAISEAGRVNQPQHF; CDR3 DNA: TGTGCCATCAGTGAGGCAGGGAGGGTCAATCAGCCCCAGCATTTT; CDR3 length: 15; D gene: -; J gene: TRBJ1-5; V gene: TRBV10-3; clone size: many
CDR3 protein: CASRGGGLETQYF; CDR3 DNA: TGTGCCAGCAGGGGCGGAGGTTTAGAGACCCAGTACTTC; CDR3 length: 13; D gene: -; J gene: TRBJ2-5; V gene: TRBV12-3/TRBV12-4; clone size: many
CDR3 protein: CASSYRQTTNEKLFF; CDR3 DNA: TGTGCCAGCAGTTACAGACAGACAACTAATGAAAAACTGTTTTTT; CDR3 length: 15; D gene: -; J gene: TRBJ1-4; V gene: TRBV2; clone size: many
CDR3 protein: CASSFLTGNQPQHF; CDR3 DNA: TGTGCCAGCAGTTTTTTAACCGGCAATCAGCCCCAGCATTTT; CDR3 length: 14; D gene: -; J gene: TRBJ1-5; V gene: TRBV12-3/TRBV12-4; clone size: many
CDR3 protein: CASSSRDSNTGELFF; CDR3 DNA: TGTGCCAGCAGTTCCCGGGACTCTAACACCGGGGAGCTGTTTTTT; CDR3 length: 15; D gene: -; J gene: TRBJ2-2; V gene: TRBV28; clone size: -
CDR3 protein: CATGKGQGGPNTEAFF; CDR3 DNA: TGTGCCACGGGAAAAGGGCAGGGTGGGCCGAACACTGAAGCTTTCTTT; CDR3 length: 16; D gene: -; J gene: TRBJ1-1; V gene: TRBV15; clone size: many
CDR3 protein: CASSLIGSGSGEQYF; CDR3 DNA: TGTGCCAGCAGTTTAATAGGAAGCGGGAGCGGGGAGCAGTACTTC; CDR3 length: 15; D gene: TRBD2; J gene: TRBJ2-7; V gene: TRBV27; clone size: -
CDR3 protein: CASSQPLGNTEAFF; CDR3 DNA: TGCGCCAGCAGCCAACCCCTCGGGAACACTGAAGCTTTCTTT; CDR3 length: 14; D gene: -; J gene: TRBJ1-1; V gene: TRBV4-1; clone size: many
CDR3 protein: CASSMDSGGYEQYF; CDR3 DNA: TGTGCCAGCAGCATGGATAGCGGGGGCTACGAGCAGTACTTC; CDR3 length: 14; D gene: TRBD2; J gene: TRBJ2-7; V gene: TRBV9; clone size: -
CDR3 protein: CASSRSNSMGYTF; CDR3 DNA: TGTGCCAGCAGCCGCAGCAATTCTATGGGCTACACCTTC; CDR3 length: 13; D gene: -; J gene: TRBJ1-2; V gene: TRBV6-1; clone size: once